A selection of T cell receptor beta chains follows, all from one sample in a study of blood T cell repertoires in COVID-19. Assay used: immunoSEQ multiplex PCR; TCRdb lists only in-frame clones, some missing. The sample records approximately 380,000 clones, 88% being singletons. The sample was PBMCs or T cells enriched from blood (not recorded which). The receptors come from a woman aged 18-29 years who had recovered from COVID-19. The CDR3 runs from the conserved cysteine through the conserved F or W.

v_call cdr3_aa
TRBV6-2/TRBV6-3 CASSSHSGGLNTGELFF
TRBV4-1 CASSPEDREVDEQYF
TRBV15 CATSEGTVSYNEQFF
TRBV19 CASSAPLTGNTEAFF
TRBV5-1 CASSLTGDRGQGYTF
TRBV6-5 CASKQTVNEKLFF
TRBV6-5 CASSYSKGVGYGYTF
TRBV27 CASSLRQGGEQYF
TRBV9 CASSAELGQTNTEAFF
TRBV11-3 CASSPRGEYYNEQFF
TRBV24-1 CATSEPTGVEETQYF
TRBV5-1 CASSSRYTGTVNTEAFF
TRBV9 CASSVEGTSGRAMNTGELFF
TRBV3-1/TRBV3-2 CASSQARGFYEQYF
TRBV7-8 CASSFEYGGMNTEAFF
TRBV5-6 CASSAGVGTGRDEQYF
TRBV7-9 CASSPVAGDGSYEQYF
TRBV7-8 CASSQRDRRYGYTF
TRBV19 CASIVRGGTEAFF
TRBV4-1 CASSRVIQETQYF
TRBV19 CASSTTPSSYNEQFF
TRBV24-1 CATSETDRGGTEKLFF
TRBV6-5 CASTGLGGTDTQYF
TRBV7-6 CASSSTSGGYNEQFF
TRBV3-1/TRBV3-2 CASSQVFGSWGNTIYF
TRBV12-3/TRBV12-4 CASNQGETQYF